This T cell receptor (beta chain) was sequenced in a study of long-term antiretroviral therapy in people with HIV. Participants living with HIV all received treatment in the United States. Assay version v3.0 of immunoSEQ was used, and it was run at survey level. The repertoire was sequenced with immunoSEQ multiplex PCR; TCRdb's copy has only in-frame clones and lacks some. In the table there are tens of thousands of clones, roughly 82% of which are singletons. The study, taken as a whole, reports: Adherence to ART, viral resistance and therapy changes lacked any data.

Details on this clone: What it binds is unknown.

Sample: unsorted PBMCs, taken 0.3 years after starting antiretroviral therapy. The clonotype was recovered from a man younger than 35 with HIV.

CDR3 region: CASSSPGTGLYNEQFF. CDR3 coding DNA: TGTGCCAGCAGCTCACCCGGGACAGGGCTATACAATGAGCAGTTCTTC. The gene calls are TRBV13 and TRBJ2-1, with 9 positions matching TRBD1. CDR1 is PRHDT and CDR2 is FYEKMQ in the germline V gene (reference sequence). V dropped 4 bases and J dropped 4; count of bases not matched to a gene: 8. The CDR3 is made up of 16 amino acids.